This is a list of T cell receptor beta chains from one sample in a study of cytomegalovirus exposure and HLA in healthy donors. Using immunoSEQ multiplex PCR, the repertoire was profiled, and TCRdb retains in-frame clones only, with some absent. This sample contains about 84,000 clones. Sample: PBMCs. These receptors were taken from a man aged 50 to 59 in good health and CMV-seronegative. Both conserved end residues are part of each CDR3. D genes are given only for firm matches.

>TRBV7-9|TRBJ2-1|TRBD2
CASSERGGAANEQFF
TGTGCCAGCAGCGAGCGGGGGGGGGCTGCTAATGAGCAGTTCTTC
>TRBV6-5|TRBJ2-5|TRBD2
CASSYWVAGSETQYF
TGTGCCAGCAGTTACTGGGTAGCGGGGAGCGAGACCCAGTACTTC
>TRBV9|TRBJ2-7|TRBD1
CASSGRSGQGGNYEQYF
TGTGCCAGCAGCGGCCGATCGGGACAGGGCGGGAACTACGAGCAGTACTTC
>TRBV18|TRBJ1-1|-
CASSPPGTRNTEAFF
TGTGCCAGCTCACCCCCCGGGACAAGGAACACTGAAGCTTTCTTT
>TRBV27|TRBJ2-5|-
CASSYANYQETQYF
TGTGCCAGCAGTTACGCGAACTACCAAGAGACCCAGTACTTC
>TRBV5-1|TRBJ2-7|TRBD1
CASSLLRDRGYEQYF
TGCGCCAGCAGCTTGCTCCGGGACAGGGGATACGAGCAGTACTTC
>TRBV6-5|TRBJ1-1|TRBD1
CASSWTGRIMNTEAFF
TGTGCCAGCAGTTGGACAGGGAGAATTATGAACACTGAAGCTTTCTTT
>TRBV5-1|TRBJ2-3|-
CASSLARVDGTQYF
TGCGCCAGCAGCTTGGCTAGAGTCGATGGGACGCAGTATTTT
>TRBV9|TRBJ1-2|TRBD1
CASSFLRTGGEDGYTF
TGTGCCAGCAGCTTCCTAAGGACAGGGGGCGAGGATGGCTACACCTTC
>TRBV7-2|TRBJ1-1|-
CASTQTFMNTEAFF
TGTGCCAGCACCCAGACTTTTATGAACACTGAAGCTTTCTTT
>TRBV6-5|TRBJ1-3|-
CASRWGGARGNTIYF
TGTGCCAGCAGGTGGGGGGGCGCGAGGGGAAACACCATATATTTT
>TRBV7-3|TRBJ1-2|-
CASSLTAGEGGYTF
TGTGCCAGCAGCTTAACGGCAGGGGAAGGGGGCTACACCTTC
>TRBV27|TRBJ1-2|-
CASRSGSGVDGLNYGYTF
TGTGCCAGCAGATCCGGCAGCGGGGTTGATGGGTTGAACTATGGCTACACCTTC
>TRBV5-1|TRBJ1-2|TRBD1
CASSLAPPGQGNYGYTF
TGCGCCAGCAGCTTGGCGCCCCCGGGACAGGGAAACTATGGCTACACCTTC
>TRBV7-7|TRBJ1-1|-
CASSSTGDTRTEAFF
TGTGCTAGCAGCTCCACTGGGGACACCCGCACTGAAGCTTTCTTT
>TRBV28|TRBJ1-5|-
CASSLHRDGQPQHF
TGTGCCAGCAGTTTACACAGGGACGGGCAGCCCCAGCATTTT
>TRBV9|TRBJ2-7|-
CASSVGGQFYEQYF
TGTGCCAGCAGCGTAGGCGGACAGTTCTACGAGCAGTACTTC
>TRBV19|TRBJ1-2|-
CASSIDTRELNYGYTF
TGTGCCAGTAGTATAGACACACGGGAGCTTAACTATGGCTACACCTTC
>TRBV5-3|TRBJ2-7|-
CARRDGVGRYEQYF
TGTGCCAGAAGAGACGGGGTGGGAAGGTATGAGCAGTACTTC
>TRBV11-3|TRBJ1-1|-
CASSLVGDYTFF
TGTGCCAGCAGCTTAGTAGGGGACTATACTTTCTTT
>TRBV5-1|TRBJ2-7|-
CASSPTPRGFPSSYEQYF
TGCGCCAGCAGCCCTACCCCTCGGGGGTTCCCCTCCTCCTACGAGCAGTACTTC
>TRBV7-6|TRBJ2-5|-
CASSLGSGGETQYF
TGTGCCAGCAGCTTAGGATCTGGAGGAGAGACCCAGTACTTC
>TRBV7-3|TRBJ2-1|TRBD1
CASSKGQGFYNEQFF
TGTGCCAGCAGCAAGGGACAGGGATTCTACAATGAGCAGTTCTTC
>TRBV5-1|TRBJ2-1|-
CASSLPGGSYNEQFF
TGCGCCAGCAGCTTACCAGGAGGTTCCTACAATGAGCAGTTCTTC
>TRBV18|TRBJ1-5|-
CASSPKDTQHF
TGTGCCAGCTCACCTAAAGACACCCAGCATTTT
>TRBV18|TRBJ2-1|-
CASSPTDRSSYNEQFF
TGTGCCAGCTCACCTACAGACAGGAGCTCCTACAATGAGCAGTTCTTC
>TRBV18|TRBJ1-2|TRBD1
CASSPTGNFRGYTF
TGTGCCAGCTCACCGACAGGGAATTTCCGCGGCTACACCTTC
>TRBV18|TRBJ1-5|TRBD1
CASSPGRTGGSNQPQHF
TGTGCCAGCTCACCTGGGCGGACAGGGGGTAGCAATCAGCCCCAGCATTTT